This T cell receptor beta chain derives from a study of PD-1 blockade in classical Hodgkin lymphoma. Findings of the study overall: CD4+ TCR diversity climbed significantly by C4D1, unlike CD8+ TCR diversity. Why repertoires differed is undefined; disease activity or prior therapy possibly contributed.

In regard to this clone: Its antigen is currently unknown.

Data came from immunoSEQ multiplex PCR; TCRdb stores just in-frame clones and leaves some out. Of over 35,000 clones listed, about 88% are singletons. CDR3 length equals 14 residues. V lost 3 bases to trimming and J lost 4 bases, with 13 bases between them. In germline, CDR1 is MGHRA, CDR2 YSYEKL. Every patient experienced relapse after autologous stem cell transplantation, and brentuximab vedotin exposure varied. The rearrangement links TRBV4-1 to TRBJ2-7, with D perhaps matching TRBD2 (6 bases). The sequence was obtained from a human donor with classical Hodgkin lymphoma. The sample in question was peripheral blood mononuclear cells (PBMCs), obtained before the second cycle of nivolumab. This CDR3 reads CASSHSTGEYEQYF. The CDR3 DNA sequence: TGCGCCAGCAGCCACTCCACGGGAGAGTACGAGCAGTACTTC.